This paragraph reports one TCR beta chain. The antigen remains unidentified. Distinct nucleotide sequences in the sample also encode this CDR3. This sample stems from a study of cytomegalovirus exposure and HLA in healthy donors. The length of the CDR3 is 15 residues. Trimming at V came to 0 bases and at J to 3 bases, leaving 2 bases not matched to a gene. Germline values: CDR1 SGHRS, CDR2 YFSETQ. General study results and limits: Reported results showed that the classifier diagnosed cytomegalovirus status with high specificity and sensitivity. There were 150 to 200 TCR beta chains listed as cytomegalovirus-associated.

Repertoires were generated with immunoSEQ multiplex PCR, while TCRdb's copy carries only in-frame clones and drops some. The sample contains some 250,000 clones, around 87% of which appear only once. The sequence was collected from a woman younger than 35 in good health and CMV-seronegative. The sample taken for sequencing was PBMCs. The chain combines TRBV5-1 with TRBJ1-4; 7 bases agree with TRBD1. The CDR3 DNA sequence: TGCGCCAGCAGCTTGGCCGGGACAGCTAATGAAAAACTGTTTTTT. It translates to CASSLAGTANEKLFF.